This T cell receptor (beta chain) was identified in a study of OX40 agonist ivuxolimab in advanced cancers. Concerning the study at large: Ivuxolimab was an agonistic, fully human IgG2 monoclonal antibody directed against OX40 (CD134), a costimulatory receptor. Intravenous ivuxolimab was administered to patients every 2 weeks at six dose levels: 0.01, 0.1, 0.3, 1.5, 3 and 10 mg/kg. Of the approximately 50 dose-escalation patients, hepatocellular carcinoma was present in roughly 19, melanoma in approximately 15, renal cell carcinoma in 9 and head and neck cancer in 9. In the dose-escalation cohort, 65% to 90% of patients were male, and the mean age was about 55 years, with a range of about 23 to 85. Patients were allowed to have had prior anti-PD-1, anti-PD-L1 or anti-CTLA-4 therapy, and approximately 37% of the dose-escalation patients had been treated with checkpoint inhibitors. Partial responses occurred in three dose-escalation patients: two with cutaneous melanoma and one with hepatocellular carcinoma. The point of sequencing TCRbeta in the periphery was to test whether ivuxolimab changed TCR sequence diversity and drove clonal T-cell expansion. The paper describes the monotherapy dose-escalation part (N of about 52 patients) of the phase I trial of ivuxolimab. Findings and caveats that apply to the study as a whole: Partial responders in the 0.1-3.0 mg/kg groups had among the lowest normalized peripheral clonal expansion, especially among CD8+ T cells. After ivuxolimab, expanded clones were on average more numerous among CD8+ T cells than among CD4+ T cells. Low levels of normalized T-cell clonal expansion were also seen in some patients who did not respond. At doses of 0.1 to 3.0 mg/kg, clonal expansion of both CD4+ and CD8+ T cells in blood was seen between baseline and week 6. Which antigens the clonally expanded peripheral T cells were specific for was not determined.

A remark on this clone: No antigen is known for it. Base quality data are lacking; no much larger clone is found one base away.

Patients with autoimmune disease history or receiving systemic immunosuppression were excluded from the trial. Peripheral blood for TCR sequencing was drawn from every dose cohort at baseline, at cycle 4 day 1 and at cycle 7 day 1. The samples were drawn from a first-in-human, open-label, multicenter phase I dose-escalation trial of ivuxolimab. Adults with locally advanced or metastatic melanoma, renal cell, hepatocellular, or head and neck squamous cell carcinoma were enrolled in the trial. Before TCR sequencing, CD4+ T cells and CD8+ T cells from peripheral blood were sorted into separate populations. Taken from cysteine to phenylalanine, the CDR3 has 11 residues. The kept DNA is CDR3 alone, 33 bases in frame from the first base. For CDR1 and CDR2, the germline V gene lists SGHTA and FQGNSA. The V end loses 3 bases and the J end loses 2 bases, and a stretch of 0 bases separates them. To sequence the TCRbeta CDR3 region, genomic DNA was isolated from the sorted cells. The immunoSEQ Assay was used for sequencing of TCRbeta CDR3 regions. Entries here come from immuneACCESS through TCRdb and include only in-frame sequences with V and J called. Some clones fail to appear in such tables; in the studies checked, an unresolved V gene covers under half of the shortfall, and the cause of the remainder is unknown. The sample table lists 90,000 or so clones, roughly nine tenths of them with a count of one. The ten largest make up roughly 2.6% of the sample.

The rearrangement combines TRBV7-2 with TRBJ2-3; too little of a D gene remains to name it. The sequencing used CD4+ or CD8+ T cells sorted from blood, collected in a trial of the OX40 agonist ivuxolimab. The source is an adult with an advanced solid tumor such as melanoma, head and neck, liver or kidney cancer. In nucleotide form, the sequence is TGTGCCAGCAGCTTCACAGATACGCAGTATTTT. It translates to CASSFTDTQYF.